This T cell receptor beta chain was retrieved from a study of neurological immune-mediated disorders. Findings and limits, study-wide: No link was found between any clinical or MRI feature and the multiple sclerosis repertoire cluster.

About this clonotype itself: Its matching antigen is unknown.

This CDR3 is built from 14 residues. The trim removed 5 bases at V and 5 bases at J, leaving 6 bases unmatched. Germline V gives CDR1 LNHDA, CDR2 SQIVND (reference sequence). The team produced cDNA through 5'RACE using 10-nucleotide random UMIs. Every sequencing run generated over 190 million TCR-beta sequences from 15-18 subjects. TCRdb analysed the 5' RACE reads with MiXCR anew, one entry per CDR3 protein. The profile covers approximately 65,000 distinct CDR3 sequences, with 5.2% appearing a single time and roughly 5.7% taken by the ten largest. The chain recombines TRBV19 with TRBJ1-5; 7 nucleotides align to TRBD1. Material: PBMCs. This clonotype was sampled from a human donor with multiple sclerosis. The donor label of this sample is uncertain. CDR3 in amino acids: CASSPRTGHQPQHF. The CDR3 coding sequence is TGTGCCAGTAGTCCTCGGACAGGCCATCAGCCCCAGCATTTT.